Below are 15 T cell receptor beta chains sequenced from a single sample in a study of blood T cell repertoires in COVID-19 (dated by TCRdb to 2019 to 2021). Libraries were constructed by the immunoSEQ multiplex PCR assay. Entries here come from immuneACCESS through TCRdb and include only in-frame sequences with V and J called. Some clones fail to appear in such tables; in the studies checked, an unresolved V gene covers under half of the shortfall, and the cause of the remainder is unknown. The sample table contains about 200,000 clones; only one count was recorded for roughly 80% of them. 7% to 10% of the sample is held by the ten biggest clonotypes. The sequencing sample was made of peripheral blood. Receptors originate from an elderly woman with COVID-19, enrolled during active disease.

The chain has TRBV11-2 and TRBJ1-2; 8 bases are shared with TRBD1. Germline-derived CDR1 and CDR2 are SGHAT and FQNNGV. Trimming removed 4 bases from V and 5 bases from J; junction bases left unmatched: 9. The CDR3 has 15 residues. The chain's CDR3 is CASSSTGALGYGYTF. In DNA, the CDR3 is TGTGCCAGCAGCTCGACAGGGGCCTTGGGGTATGGCTACACCTTC.

The chain is built from TRBV5-4 and TRBJ2-5, with 8 positions matching TRBD2. Germline V gene lookup returns CDR1 SGHNT and CDR2 YYREEE (reference sequence). The V segment lost 5 bases and the J segment 1 base; nucleotides outside the gene matches: 4. There are 14 residues in the CDR3. The CDR3 region has the DNA TGTGCCAGCAGACCGGGAGGGCTCCAAGAGACCCAGTACTTC. Encoded protein: CASRPGGLQETQYF.

This chain uses TRBV12-3 or TRBV12-4 with TRBJ1-5; D uncertain. The V and J ends lost 5 bases and 3 bases respectively, with 8 bases between them. The CDR3 contains 13 residues. CDR3 amino acids: CASSRRDNQPQHF. The CDR3 DNA reads TGTGCCAGCAGTAGACGGGACAATCAGCCCCAGCATTTT.

The J gene is TRBJ2-5, the V gene TRBV2; maybe TRBD1 (5 bases). The V gene's germline CDR1 is SNHLY and CDR2 FYNNEI. Trimming pared 6 bases from V and 9 bases from J, leaving 20 bases between. CDR3 length: 14 amino acids. CDR3 sequence reads: CASSKGHNQEAQYF. CDR3 sequence (DNA): TGTGCCAGCAGCAAAGGACATAATCAAGAAGCCCAGTACTTC.

This clone has just one count. The chain recombines TRBV20-1 with TRBJ1-1; D possibly corresponds to TRBD1 (5 bases). V shed 5 bases and J shed 5 bases, with 9 bases lying between them. This CDR3 is built from 11 residues. Germline V CDR1 and CDR2: DFQATT, SNEGSKA (reference sequence). The CDR3, as DNA: TGCAGTGCTTTACGGGGGACTGAAGCTTTCTTT. It codes for CSALRGTEAFF.

Concerning this clone: At one boundary the junction diverges from the germline segment, which might be a read error. The chain has TRBV7-2 and TRBJ1-2; D possibly corresponds to TRBD1 (5 bases). CDR3 length: 14 amino acids. Germline loops: CDR1 SGHTA, CDR2 FQGNSA. CDR3 amino acids: CASGFRQNNYGYTF. The CDR3 nucleotides are TGTGCCAGCGGCTTCCGACAGAATAACTATGGCTACACCTTC.

The rearrangement uses TRBV5-4 and TRBJ2-1; tentative D call: TRBD2 (6 bases). The CDR3 is 14 residues long. V lost 0 bases to trimming and J lost 7 bases, with 11 bases between them. The germline V gene encodes CDR1 SGHNT and CDR2 YYREEE (reference sequence). In nucleotides, the CDR3 is TGTGCCAGCAGCTTGGGGCCAGGGACTAATGAGCAGTTCTTC. As protein: CASSLGPGTNEQFF. Looking up the rest from reference TRBV5-4 and TRBJ2-1 gives the full variable domain: ETGVTQSPTHLIKTRGQQVTLRCSSQSGHNTVSWYQQALGQGPQFIFQYYREEENGRGNFPPRFSGLQFPNYSSELNVNALELDDSALYLCASSLGPGTNEQFFGPGTRLTVL.

The gene calls are TRBV7-3 and TRBJ2-1; 10 bases match TRBD1. The CDR3 sequence is 15 residues long. Germline V gene data show CDR1 as SGHTA and CDR2 as FQGTGA. Unmatched junction bases numbered 3, after V lost 5 bases and J lost 2 bases. The CDR3 protein is CASSRGQGAYNEQFF. CDR3 DNA: TGTGCCAGCAGCCGAGGACAGGGGGCCTACAATGAGCAGTTCTTC.

As DNA, the CDR3 is TGTGCCTGGAGTTTGGACAGGGCGTTACATGGCTACACCTTC. It yields the protein CAWSLDRALHGYTF. The chain uses TRBV30 and TRBJ1-2; 8 bases match TRBD1. Germline trimming cut 2 bases from V and 6 bases from J; bases unmatched to any gene: 8. Germline V gene lookup returns CDR1 GTSNPN and CDR2 SVGIG (reference sequence). The CDR3 extends over 14 amino acids.

This clone was detected once. The rearrangement uses TRBV15 and TRBJ1-3; possibly TRBD1 for D (5 bases). The germline CDR1 and CDR2 sequences are LNHNV and YYDKDF (reference sequence). The V end lost 8 bases, the J end lost 3 bases, and 17 bases lay between the germline ends. The CDR3 runs to 15 residues. The CDR3 DNA reads TGTGCCACCCGGATGCGGGGGGAACTTGGAAACACCATATATTTT. Protein product: CATRMRGELGNTIYF.

The chain recombines TRBV2 with TRBJ1-2; tentative D call: TRBD1 (6 bases). Deletions cut 5 bases from V and 8 bases from J, with 18 bases between. Germline CDR1 SNHLY, CDR2 FYNNEI. There are 14 residues in the CDR3. CDR3 in amino acids: CASSLIGQSSGYTF. The CDR3 bases are TGTGCCAGCAGTCTAATCGGACAGTCTTCGGGCTACACCTTC.

The chain combines TRBV30 with TRBJ1-3, with TRBD1 matching over 8 bases. This CDR3 comprises 15 residues. V shed 0 bases, J shed 9 bases, and the junction held 10 bases outside the gene matches. Germline values: CDR1 GTSNPN, CDR2 SVGIG (reference sequence). The DNA of the CDR3 is TGTGCCTGGAGTGTACAAGGGACAGGTGCTTTCACCATATATTTT. Its translation is CAWSVQGTGAFTIYF.

The J gene is TRBJ1-5, the V gene TRBV7-9; no firm D call. This CDR3 is built from 12 residues. Germline V gene lookup returns CDR1 SEHNR and CDR2 FQNEAQ (reference sequence). V lost 11 bases, J lost 0 bases, and 8 bases lay in between. The CDR3 region has the DNA TGTGCCGCCGGGGATAGCAATCAGCCCCAGCATTTT. Its protein product is CAAGDSNQPQHF.

This clone was counted a few times. This chain joins TRBV6-6 and TRBJ1-2, with TRBD1 matching 8 bases. With 7 bases clipped from V and 2 bases from J, the junction kept 12 bases outside the gene matches. Germline CDR1 is MNHNY and CDR2 is SVGAGI (reference sequence). CDR3 length: 16 residues. The CDR3 sequence: CASTPMDRVGNYGYTF. The CDR3 DNA reads TGTGCCAGCACCCCTATGGACAGGGTTGGGAACTATGGCTACACCTTC.

Concerning this clone itself: A much larger clonotype is one base distant, so this may be a read error. V gene TRBV30 combines with J gene TRBJ2-7; 9 bases match TRBD1. Germline V lookup: CDR1 GTSNPN, CDR2 SVGIG (reference sequence). The length of the CDR3 is 15 residues. CDR3 loop: CVCLGQGYRSYEQYF. The CDR3 DNA sequence: TGTGTCTGTTTAGGACAGGGGTATCGATCCTACGAGCAGTACTTC.